The clone carrying this T cell receptor (beta chain) was detected a few times. Its antigen is as yet unknown. These data are taken from a study of blood T cells in healthy people across ages. Primed by a sample-barcoded 5' primer and a J-beta primer mix, a second PCR proceeded for about 7 to 11 cycles. TCRdb recomputed calls from the 5' RACE reads with MiXCR, one row per CDR3 protein. The sample contains about 1.4 million distinct CDR3 sequences, roughly 59% of which appear only once. Study-level points and caveats: Per million T cells, the diversity of TCR beta decreased roughly linearly as age advanced.

Sample: blood. This TCR derives from a man between 18 and 35 years old in good health.

The CDR3 DNA is TGCAGCTCAAGAGACAGCGGAGAGACCCAGTACTTC. This gives the protein CSSRDSGETQYF. V and J are TRBV29-1 and TRBJ2-5, with D perhaps matching TRBD1 or TRBD2 (5 bases each). This CDR3 has 12 residues. V was cut by 8 bases and J by 4 bases, with 14 bases left in between. Germline V CDR1 and CDR2: SQVTM, ANQGSEA.